These 14 T cell receptor beta chains share one sample of origin, sequenced in a study of OX40 agonist ivuxolimab in advanced cancers. Method: immunoSEQ multiplex PCR; TCRdb's copy keeps in-frame clones and lacks some. The repertoire holds some 79,000 clones, with around nine tenths as singletons. This material consisted of CD4+ or CD8+ T cells sorted from blood, taken in a trial of the OX40 agonist ivuxolimab. Source of these receptors: an adult with an advanced solid tumor such as melanoma, head and neck, liver or kidney cancer.

The chain employs TRBV9 and TRBJ2-2; D tentatively reads TRBD1 or TRBD2 (5 bases each). Trimming took off 4 bases at V and 0 bases at J, with 13 bases between the two ends. Germline V gene lookup returns CDR1 SGDLS and CDR2 YYNGEE. The CDR3 contains 16 residues. The CDR3 DNA reads as TGTGCCAGCAGCTCTCAGATGGGACCGAACACCGGGGAGCTGTTTTTT. It encodes CASSSQMGPNTGELFF.

The rearrangement links TRBV6-1 to TRBJ2-7; D is perhaps TRBD1 (6 bases). Per the germline V gene, CDR1 is MNHNS and CDR2 is SASEGT. Trimming removed 2 bases at V and 6 bases at J, with 23 bases between. The CDR3 runs 17 residues. CDR3 DNA sequence: TGTGCCAGCAGTGAATTTTCGTTGATCGGCAGGGGTAGCGAGCAGTACTTC. Encoded protein: CASSEFSLIGRGSEQYF.

V is TRBV7-9 and J is TRBJ1-2; D call uncertain. Germline V lookup: CDR1 SEHNR, CDR2 FQNEAQ (reference sequence). V was trimmed by 3 bases and J by 3 bases, leaving 5 bases between them. The CDR3 loop spans 12 amino acids. The CDR3 sequence: CASSFDYYGYTF. As DNA, the CDR3 is TGTGCCAGCAGCTTCGACTACTATGGCTACACCTTC.

The rearrangement links TRBV7-9 to TRBJ1-2, with 9 bases fitting TRBD1. Germline V gene sequence: CDR1 SEHNR, CDR2 FQNEAQ (reference sequence). The CDR3 has 14 residues. J was trimmed by 5 bases and V by 4 bases; bases with no gene match: 5. The CDR3 reads CASSSTGGAYGYTF. CDR3 bases: TGTGCCAGCAGCTCGACAGGGGGGGCTTATGGCTACACCTTC.

The chain employs TRBV7-2 and TRBJ2-2; 9 bases match TRBD2. The V segment lost 1 base and the J segment 4 bases; nucleotides outside the gene matches: 4. The CDR3 loop spans 16 amino acids. The germline gives CDR1 SGHTA, CDR2 FQGNSA. The CDR3 DNA reads as TGTGCCAGCAGCTTAGTTGCGGGAGGGGTCACCGGGGAGCTGTTTTTT. This sequence encodes CASSLVAGGVTGELFF.

The chain combines TRBV11-3 with TRBJ2-7; D unclear. V dropped 2 bases and J dropped 6 bases, with 8 bases sitting between them. This CDR3 is built from 12 residues. The germline gives CDR1 SGHNT, CDR2 YENEEA. The CDR3 is CASSLSPAEQYF. As DNA, the CDR3 is TGTGCCAGCAGCTTATCCCCTGCCGAGCAGTACTTC.

Details on this clone: Other DNA sequences in this specimen translate into the identical CDR3. J is TRBJ1-1 and V is TRBV7-8; no reliable D call. The V gene's germline CDR1 is SGHVS and CDR2 FQNEAQ. The CDR3 has 13 residues. The V and J ends lost 3 bases and 1 base respectively, with 6 bases between them. CDR3 loop: CASSFTENTEAFF. The DNA for the CDR3 is TGTGCCAGCAGCTTTACTGAGAACACTGAAGCTTTCTTT.

The V and J genes are TRBV6-5 and TRBJ2-7, with 11 positions matching TRBD2. The CDR3 runs 14 residues. The V segment lost 7 bases and the J segment 5 bases; nucleotides outside the gene matches: 7. CDR1 is MNHEY and CDR2 is SVGAGI in the germline V gene. DNA of the CDR3: TGTGCCAGCAAGCTGGGACTAGCGGCTCACGAGCAGTACTTC. It codes for CASKLGLAAHEQYF.

This chain links TRBV5-1 with TRBJ1-5; no definite D call. Germline V CDR1 and CDR2: SGHRS, YFSETQ. CDR3 length equals 13 residues. The ends were cut back, 2 bases at V and 0 bases at J, with 3 bases in the middle. The CDR3 protein is CASSFDSNQPQHF. The CDR3 DNA reads TGCGCCAGCAGCTTCGATAGCAATCAGCCCCAGCATTTT.

The genes are TRBV19 and TRBJ1-2; tentatively, D is TRBD1 (6 bases). CDR1 LNHDA and CDR2 SQIVND come from the germline V gene (reference sequence). Trimming took off 5 bases at V and 6 bases at J, with 19 bases between the two ends. The CDR3 has 15 residues. The CDR3 reads CASSANRASPHGYTF. As DNA, the CDR3 is TGTGCCAGTAGTGCCAACAGGGCCTCTCCCCATGGCTACACCTTC.

This chain joins TRBV6-6 and TRBJ2-7, with 7 bases aligning to TRBD2. The CDR3 totals 15 residues. From germline, CDR1 is MNHNY and CDR2 SVGAGI (reference sequence). The V and J ends lost 0 bases and 2 bases, in that order; junction bases with no gene match: 4. The CDR3 here is CASSYSGGGPYEQYF. Here the CDR3 DNA reads TGTGCCAGCAGTTACTCTGGGGGAGGGCCCTACGAGCAGTACTTC.

The chain employs TRBV5-6 and TRBJ1-1, with a tentative D call TRBD1 (5 bases). The CDR3 contains 13 residues. In germline, CDR1 is SGHDT, CDR2 YYEEEE. Trimming left V 4 bases short and J 10 bases short, with 17 bases between. CDR3 DNA sequence: TGTGCCAGCAGCCAGCCGGGGGAGGTCAGAGCTTTCTTT. Amino acids: CASSQPGEVRAFF.

The chain carries TRBV2 and TRBJ1-1; D might be TRBD1 (6 bases). Germline CDR1 SNHLY, CDR2 FYNNEI. Trimming stripped 4 bases from V and 1 base from J, with 19 bases between. The CDR3 extends over 17 amino acids. CDR3 sequence (DNA): TGTGCCAGCAGTGCAAGGACAGCGCGTGAAGGGAACACTGAAGCTTTCTTT. It encodes CASSARTAREGNTEAFF.

The rearrangement uses TRBV25-1 and TRBJ2-1; 8 bases match TRBD2. The J segment lost 8 bases and the V segment lost 3 bases, leaving 3 bases of the junction unmatched. Germline lookup yields CDR1 MGHDK and CDR2 SYGVNS. The CDR3 is 13 residues long. The CDR3 DNA reads TGTGCCAGCAGTGAGCGGGAGGTCGATGAGCAGTTCTTC. Protein product: CASSEREVDEQFF.